The T cell receptor (beta chain) under discussion was sequenced for a study of blood T cell repertoires in COVID-19. Overall study context: T cells, B-cell-depleted T cells, or PBMCs supplied cDNA or gDNA.

V was pared by 4 bases and J by 2 bases, with 11 bases of the junction left unmatched. Germline lookup yields CDR1 SGHTA and CDR2 FQGNSA. The CDR3 contains 18 residues. This clone came up a few times. TCRdb's copy holds only in-frame clones and misses some; the assay was immunoSEQ multiplex PCR. The sample comprises about 200,000 clones, roughly 88% of which are singletons, and roughly 13% rests with the top ten. The TCR originated in a human donor in a cohort sampled during active COVID-19. Sequenced input: peripheral blood. J is TRBJ2-7 and V is TRBV7-2; TRBD2 agrees at 13 bases. The CDR3 loop is CASSSGLAGDLTAYEQYF. The CDR3 DNA is TGTGCCAGCAGCTCAGGACTAGCGGGAGACTTAACGGCCTACGAGCAGTACTTC. The whole variable domain, filled in from reference TRBV7-2 and TRBJ2-7, reads GAGVSQSPSNKVTEKGKDVELRCDPISGHTALYWYRQSLGQGLEFLIYFQGNSAPDKSGLPSDRFSAERTGGSVSTLTIQRTQQEDSAVYLCASSSGLAGDLTAYEQYFGPGTRLTVT.